This TCR beta chain was recorded in a study of shared clonotypes between healthy human individuals. Libraries were prepared by immunoSEQ multiplex PCR; TCRdb keeps only in-frame clonotypes and omits some of them. The sample lists 950,000 to 1,300,000 clones, roughly 70% occurring once. The ends were cut back, 0 bases at V and 5 bases at J, with 3 bases in the middle. CDR3 length: 11 amino acids. CDR1 is SGHDT and CDR2 is YYEEEE in the germline V gene. The rearrangement uses TRBV5-6 and TRBJ2-7; D is unclear. The TCR was taken from a man aged 18 to 29 in good health. Sequencing used memory CD4+ T cells sorted from blood. Noted subset: CD45RA-negative fraction. The CDR3 sequence is CASSLVNEQYF. CDR3 nucleotides: TGTGCCAGCAGCTTGGTCAACGAGCAGTACTTC.